The next 8 T cell receptor beta chains were all read from a single sample in a study of molecular identifiers for immune sequencing clone quantification. TCRdb independently ran MiXCR on the PCR reads; one entry per CDR3 protein. This sample yields about 640,000 distinct CDR3 sequences, of which nearly 20% are seen a single time; 0.85% belongs to the top ten. The specimen sequenced was naive CD8+ T cells from blood, with Jurkat cell RNA spiked in. Subset reported: FACS-sorted CD8+CD4-CCR7+CD45RA+ naive T cells. All receptors come from a human donor in good health. Some libraries in this study had Jurkat cell RNA spiked in.

The gene calls are TRBV7-9 and TRBJ2-3; 7 bases agree with TRBD2. Per germline, CDR1 SEHNR and CDR2 FQNEAQ (reference sequence). The V and J ends lost 8 bases and 2 bases, in that order; junction bases with no gene match: 10. The CDR3 loop spans 15 amino acids. The CDR3 region is CASRVGGGVTDTQYF. The CDR3 DNA reads TGTGCCAGCCGGGTGGGGGGGGGTGTCACAGATACGCAGTATTTT.

This clonotype was detected a few times. A single base separates this from a much larger clone, so it may be a read error. The V call is TRBV5-1, the J call TRBJ1-1, with D uncertain. There are 12 residues in the CDR3. Trimming took 0 bases from V and 10 from J, leaving 10 bases between them. The V gene's germline CDR1 is SGHRS and CDR2 YFSETQ. The CDR3 sequence: CASSLDRIGAFF. Written as DNA, the CDR3 is TGCGCCAGCAGCTTGGACAGAATTGGAGCTTTCTTT.

This clonotype was seen at least ten times. V gene TRBV6-2 or TRBV6-3 combines with J gene TRBJ2-5, with 7 bases lining up with TRBD1. The CDR3 spans 16 residues. V shed 2 bases and J 2 bases; nucleotides not matched to a gene: 8. The V gene's germline CDR1 is MNHEY and CDR2 SVGEGT. The CDR3 loop reads CASSYSPGQPQETQYF. The CDR3 coding sequence is TGTGCCAGCAGTTACAGTCCGGGACAGCCACAAGAGACCCAGTACTTC.

This clonotype has only a few counts. This may arise from a read error, as a much more abundant clone is one base away. The gene calls are TRBV5-1 and TRBJ1-1; 7 bases line up with TRBD1. Germline CDR1 is SGHRS and CDR2 is YFSETQ. CDR3 size: 16 residues. The CDR3 loop reads CASSLDPGTANTEAYF. CDR3 sequence (DNA): TGCGCCAGCAGCTTGGATCCTGGGACAGCAAACACTGAAGCTTACTTT.

This clonotype showed up many times. The rearrangement joins TRBV19 to TRBJ2-7; 7 nucleotides align to TRBD2. Trimming at V came to 5 bases and at J to 2 bases, leaving 6 bases not matched to a gene. Looked up from germline, CDR1 is LNHDA and CDR2 is SQIVND (reference sequence). This CDR3 comprises 14 residues. The CDR3 coding sequence is TGTGCCAGTAGTCCGAGGGAGGGTACCTACGAGCAGTACTTC. Protein: CASSPREGTYEQYF.

Points on this clonotype: This may be a read error: a much more frequent sequence differs by one nucleotide. V and J are TRBV4-3 and TRBJ2-3; a possible D gene is TRBD2 (6 bases). In germline, CDR1 is LGHNA, CDR2 YSLEER. The CDR3 has 16 amino acids. The germline V and J ends were trimmed by 1 base and 5 bases, with 16 bases remaining between them. DNA for the CDR3: TGCGCCAGCAGCCAAGTTTTCCGGGACTCGCTAGATACGCAGTATTTT. It encodes CASSQVFRDSLDTQYF.

This clonotype was counted at least ten times. This chain joins TRBV10-3 and TRBJ2-3; D remains ambiguous. Trimming left V 8 bases short and J 4 bases short, with 4 bases between. The CDR3 runs to 10 residues. The germline CDR1 and CDR2 sequences are ENHRY and SYGVKD. Here the CDR3 reads CAIGADTQYF. CDR3 nucleotide sequence: TGTGCCATCGGGGCAGATACGCAGTATTTT.

There are many counts of this clonotype. The rearrangement links TRBV28 to TRBJ2-4, with TRBD2 matching 9 bases. The CDR3 contains 17 residues. Per the germline V gene, CDR1 is MDHEN and CDR2 is SYDVKM. V lost 3 bases and J lost 1; bases outside the gene matches: 7. CDR3 residues: CASSFSRGGLAKNIQYF. As DNA, the CDR3 is TGTGCCAGCAGTTTCTCGCGGGGGGGATTGGCCAAAAACATTCAGTACTTC.